This TCR beta chain was observed in a study of STAT5B mutations in CD4+ large granular lymphocyte leukemia. The assay was run at survey level. The table came from immunoSEQ multiplex PCR; TCRdb's copy has only in-frame clones and leaves some out. The data contain approximately 27,000 clones, roughly 79% of them singletons. This CDR3 region has 14 residues. In germline, CDR1 is SGHAT, CDR2 FQNNGV. V lost 1 base to trimming and J lost 11 bases, with 17 bases between them. There are a few counts of this clone. The clonotype was recovered from a human donor in good health. Sequencing was performed on CD4+ T cells from blood buffy coats. The J gene is TRBJ1-1, the V gene TRBV11-2; perhaps TRBD1 as D (5 bases). The CDR3 coding sequence is TGTGCCAGCAGCTTAGTGTCGGGGCCTAAAGGGGCTTTCTTT. Translating gives CASSLVSGPKGAFF.